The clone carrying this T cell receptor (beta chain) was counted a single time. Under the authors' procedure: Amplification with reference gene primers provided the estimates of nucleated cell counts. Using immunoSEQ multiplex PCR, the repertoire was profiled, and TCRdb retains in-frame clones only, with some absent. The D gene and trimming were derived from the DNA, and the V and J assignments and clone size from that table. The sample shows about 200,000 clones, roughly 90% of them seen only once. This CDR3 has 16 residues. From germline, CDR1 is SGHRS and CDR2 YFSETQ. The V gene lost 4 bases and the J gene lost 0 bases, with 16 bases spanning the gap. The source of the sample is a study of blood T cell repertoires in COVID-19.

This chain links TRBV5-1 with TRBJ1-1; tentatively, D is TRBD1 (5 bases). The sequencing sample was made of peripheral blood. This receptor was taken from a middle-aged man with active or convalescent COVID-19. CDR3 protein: CASSPPMGGLNTEAFF. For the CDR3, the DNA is TGCGCCAGCAGCCCACCAATGGGGGGGTTGAACACTGAAGCTTTCTTT.